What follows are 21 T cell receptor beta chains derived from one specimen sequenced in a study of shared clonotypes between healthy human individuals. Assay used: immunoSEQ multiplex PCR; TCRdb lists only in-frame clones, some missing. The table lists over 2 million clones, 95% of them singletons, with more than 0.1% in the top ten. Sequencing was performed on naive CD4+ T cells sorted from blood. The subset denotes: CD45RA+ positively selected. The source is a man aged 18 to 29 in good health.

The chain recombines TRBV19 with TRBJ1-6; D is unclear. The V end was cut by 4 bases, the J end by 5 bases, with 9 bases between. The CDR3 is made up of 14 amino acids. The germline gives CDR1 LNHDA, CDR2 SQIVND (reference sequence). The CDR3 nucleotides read TGTGCCAGTAGTAGGAGGACGGATAATTCACCCCTCCACTTT. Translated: CASSRRTDNSPLHF.

The CDR3 is CASSLHLAGDEQYF. CDR3 coding DNA: TGTGCCAGCTCACTCCATCTAGCGGGCGACGAGCAGTACTTC. This sequence joins TRBV18 and TRBJ2-7; 8 bases line up with TRBD2. The CDR3 spans 14 residues. Germline V gene lookup returns CDR1 KGHSH and CDR2 LQKENI. Trimming cost V 4 bases and J 5 bases; bases outside gene matches: 7. Filled out from reference TRBV18 and TRBJ2-7, the complete variable domain reads NAGVMQNPRHLVRRRGQEARLRCSPMKGHSHVYWYRQLPEEGLKFMVYLQKENIIDESGMPKERFSAEFPKEGPSILRIQQVVRGDSAAYFCASSLHLAGDEQYFGPGTRLTVT.

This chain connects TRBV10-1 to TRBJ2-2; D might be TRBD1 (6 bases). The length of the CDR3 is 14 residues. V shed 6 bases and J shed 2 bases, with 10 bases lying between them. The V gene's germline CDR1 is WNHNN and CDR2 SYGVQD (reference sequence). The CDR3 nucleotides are TGCGCCAGCAGGTCGGACAGCAACACCGGGGAGCTGTTTTTT. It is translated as CASRSDSNTGELFF.

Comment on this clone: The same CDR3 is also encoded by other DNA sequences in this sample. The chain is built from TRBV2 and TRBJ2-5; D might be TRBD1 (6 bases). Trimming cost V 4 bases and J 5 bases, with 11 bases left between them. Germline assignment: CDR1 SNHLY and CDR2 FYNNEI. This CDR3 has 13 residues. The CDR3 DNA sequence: TGTGCCAGCAGTGGGGGGCAGGGGGAGACCCAGTACTTC. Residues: CASSGGQGETQYF.

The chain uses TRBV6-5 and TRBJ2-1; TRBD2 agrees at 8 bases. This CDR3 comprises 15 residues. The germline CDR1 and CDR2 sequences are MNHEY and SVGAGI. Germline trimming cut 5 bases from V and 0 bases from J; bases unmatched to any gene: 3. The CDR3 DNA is TGTGCCAGCAGTGGCGGGGGGACCTCCTACAATGAGCAGTTCTTC. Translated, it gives CASSGGGTSYNEQFF.

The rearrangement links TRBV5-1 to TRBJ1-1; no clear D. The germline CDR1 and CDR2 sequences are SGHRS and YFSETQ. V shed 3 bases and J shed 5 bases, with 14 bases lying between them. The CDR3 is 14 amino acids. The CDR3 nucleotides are TGCGCCAGCAGCTCTGGACCAGGAGCGACTGAAGCTTTCTTT. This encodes CASSSGPGATEAFF.

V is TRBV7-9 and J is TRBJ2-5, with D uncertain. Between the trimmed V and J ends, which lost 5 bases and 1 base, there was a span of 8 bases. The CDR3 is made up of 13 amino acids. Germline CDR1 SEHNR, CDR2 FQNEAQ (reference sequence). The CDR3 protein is CASSVVGQETQYF. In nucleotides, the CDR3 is TGTGCCAGCAGCGTCGTCGGCCAAGAGACCCAGTACTTC.

The CDR3 sequence: CASSRSAGAYNEQFF. DNA of the CDR3: TGTGCCAGCAGCCGTTCGGCTGGGGCCTACAATGAGCAGTTCTTC. The rearrangement uses TRBV27 and TRBJ2-1; D is ambiguous. The V gene lost 6 bases and the J gene lost 2 bases, with 14 bases spanning the gap. CDR1 and CDR2 from the germline V gene are MNHEY and SMNVEV (reference sequence). This CDR3 is built from 15 residues.

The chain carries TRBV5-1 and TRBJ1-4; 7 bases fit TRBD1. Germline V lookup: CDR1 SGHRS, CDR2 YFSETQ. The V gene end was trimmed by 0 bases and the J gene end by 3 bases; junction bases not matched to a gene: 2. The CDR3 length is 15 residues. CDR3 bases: TGCGCCAGCAGCTTGGGGGGACAGTCTAATGAAAAACTGTTTTTT. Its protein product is CASSLGGQSNEKLFF. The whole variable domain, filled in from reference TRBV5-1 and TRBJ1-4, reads KAGVTQTPRYLIKTRGQQVTLSCSPISGHRSVSWYQQTPGQGLQFLFEYFSETQRNKGNFPGRFSGRQFSNSRSEMNVSTLELGDSALYLCASSLGGQSNEKLFFGSGTQLSVL.

CDR3 sequence reads: CAWSNGQPLTDTQYF. The CDR3, as DNA: TGTGCCTGGAGTAACGGGCAACCCCTCACAGATACGCAGTATTTT. The chain links TRBV30 to TRBJ2-3; D remains unclear. Germline loops: CDR1 GTSNPN, CDR2 SVGIG (reference sequence). This CDR3 contains 15 residues. Trimming shortened V by 2 bases and J by 2 bases, and 14 bases separated the two germline ends.

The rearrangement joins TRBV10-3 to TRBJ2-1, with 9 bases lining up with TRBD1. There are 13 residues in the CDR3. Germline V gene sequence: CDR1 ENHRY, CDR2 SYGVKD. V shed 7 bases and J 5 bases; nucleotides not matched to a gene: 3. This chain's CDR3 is CAINGQGNNEQFF. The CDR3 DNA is TGTGCCATCAATGGACAGGGGAACAATGAGCAGTTCTTC.

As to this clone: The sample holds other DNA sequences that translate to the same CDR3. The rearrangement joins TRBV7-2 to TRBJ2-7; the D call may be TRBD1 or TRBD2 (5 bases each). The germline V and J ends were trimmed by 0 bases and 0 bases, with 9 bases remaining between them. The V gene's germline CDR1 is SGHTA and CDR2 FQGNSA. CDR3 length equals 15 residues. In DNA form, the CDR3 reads TGTGCCAGCAGCTTAGCACCGGGGCTCTCCTACGAGCAGTACTTC. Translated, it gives CASSLAPGLSYEQYF.

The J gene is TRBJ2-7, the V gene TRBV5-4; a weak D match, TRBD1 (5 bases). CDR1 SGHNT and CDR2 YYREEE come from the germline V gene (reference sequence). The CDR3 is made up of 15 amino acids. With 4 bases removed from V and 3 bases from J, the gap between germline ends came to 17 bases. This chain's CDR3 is CASSSGSQGVYEQYF. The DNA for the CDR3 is TGTGCCAGCAGCAGTGGGTCCCAGGGCGTCTACGAGCAGTACTTC.

In DNA, the CDR3 is TGCGCCAGCAGCTTAAGGACCCCCGGCTCCGAGCAGTACTTC. Protein product: CASSLRTPGSEQYF. The rearrangement joins TRBV5-1 to TRBJ2-7; D uncertain. The length of the CDR3 is 14 residues. V was trimmed by 2 bases and J by 6 bases, leaving 15 bases between them. Germline CDR1 reads SGHRS; CDR2 reads YFSETQ.

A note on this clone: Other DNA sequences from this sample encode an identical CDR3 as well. The CDR3 DNA reads as TGCGCCAGCAGCTCGACAGTTACCTACGAGCAGTACTTC. Its protein is CASSSTVTYEQYF. V gene TRBV5-1 combines with J gene TRBJ2-7; a weak D match, TRBD1 (5 bases). The CDR3 has 13 residues. The V and J ends lost 3 bases and 2 bases respectively, with 9 bases between them. Germline CDR1 is SGHRS and CDR2 is YFSETQ.

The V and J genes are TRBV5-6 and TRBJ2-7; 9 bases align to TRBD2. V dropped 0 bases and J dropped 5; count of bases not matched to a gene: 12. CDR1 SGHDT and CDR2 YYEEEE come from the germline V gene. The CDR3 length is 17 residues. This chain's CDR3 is CASSLGSKVAGEDEQYF. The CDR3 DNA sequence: TGTGCCAGCAGCTTGGGGTCTAAGGTAGCGGGAGAAGACGAGCAGTACTTC.

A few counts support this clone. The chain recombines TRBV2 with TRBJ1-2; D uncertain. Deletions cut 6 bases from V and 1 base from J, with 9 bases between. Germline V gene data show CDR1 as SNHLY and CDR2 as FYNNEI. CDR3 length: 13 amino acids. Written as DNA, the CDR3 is TGTGCCAGCAGCCTTACAGATAACTATGGCTACACCTTC. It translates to CASSLTDNYGYTF.

Here the CDR3 DNA reads TGTGCCATCAGTGAGCCCGGGGGGGCAGACACTGAAGCTTTCTTT. Translation: CAISEPGGADTEAFF. This chain uses TRBV10-3 with TRBJ1-1; D perhaps matches TRBD1 (6 bases). CDR1 and CDR2 from the germline V gene are ENHRY and SYGVKD. The ends were cut back, 2 bases at V and 3 bases at J, with 13 bases in the middle. This CDR3 contains 15 residues.

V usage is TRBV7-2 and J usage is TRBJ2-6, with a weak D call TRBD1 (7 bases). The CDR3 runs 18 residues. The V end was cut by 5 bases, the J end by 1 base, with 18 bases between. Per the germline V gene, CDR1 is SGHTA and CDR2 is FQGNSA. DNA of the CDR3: TGTGCCAGCAGCCCCCACAGGGGACTTTTTTCTGGGGCCAACGTCCTGACTTTC. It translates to CASSPHRGLFSGANVLTF. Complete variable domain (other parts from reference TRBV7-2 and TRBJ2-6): GAGVSQSPSNKVTEKGKDVELRCDPISGHTALYWYRQSLGQGLEFLIYFQGNSAPDKSGLPSDRFSAERTGGSVSTLTIQRTQQEDSAVYLCASSPHRGLFSGANVLTFGAGSRLTVL.

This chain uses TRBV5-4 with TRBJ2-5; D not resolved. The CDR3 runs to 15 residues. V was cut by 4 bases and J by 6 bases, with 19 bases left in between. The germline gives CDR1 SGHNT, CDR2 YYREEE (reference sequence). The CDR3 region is CASSPDMGIEQTQYF. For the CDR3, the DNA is TGTGCCAGCAGCCCGGATATGGGGATCGAGCAGACCCAGTACTTC.

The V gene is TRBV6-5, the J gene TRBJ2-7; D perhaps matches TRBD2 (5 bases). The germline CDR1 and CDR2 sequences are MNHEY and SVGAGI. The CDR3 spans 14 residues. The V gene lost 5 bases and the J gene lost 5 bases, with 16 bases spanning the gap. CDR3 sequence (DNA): TGTGCCAGCAGTCTCCGAGGGCCCGGCAACGAGCAGTACTTC. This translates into CASSLRGPGNEQYF.